Presented here are 10 T cell receptor beta chains from one specimen sequenced in a study of blood T cell repertoires in COVID-19. The repertoire was sequenced with immunoSEQ multiplex PCR; TCRdb's copy has only in-frame clones and lacks some. Found here are approximately 260,000 clones, roughly 80% of them singletons; the top ten hold 4.9%. Specimen: peripheral blood. These receptors came from a woman older than 75 with active or convalescent COVID-19.

This clone was picked up a small number of times. The CDR3 region has the DNA TGTGCCAGCTCACCACGACAGGGGAGAGGCTATGGCTACACCTTC. Its protein is CASSPRQGRGYGYTF. This chain uses TRBV18 with TRBJ1-2; 8 bases map to TRBD1. Germline CDR1 and CDR2: KGHSH and LQKENI. Trimming removed 1 base from V and 4 bases from J; junction bases left unmatched: 5. The CDR3 extends over 15 amino acids.

The rearrangement links TRBV29-1 to TRBJ1-2, with TRBD1 identical over 7 bases. V gave up 5 bases and J gave up 5 bases; unmatched junction bases: 5. From germline, CDR1 is SQVTM and CDR2 ANQGSEA. The CDR3 is 12 residues long. The CDR3, as DNA: TGCAGCGTTACCGAGACAGGGTATGGCTACACCTTC. Protein: CSVTETGYGYTF.

The chain uses TRBV7-8 and TRBJ2-2; TRBD1 is a possible D gene (6 bases). Trimming stripped 5 bases from V and 4 bases from J, with 14 bases between. The CDR3 has 15 residues. CDR1 is SGHVS and CDR2 is FQNEAQ in the germline V gene. The CDR3 DNA is TGTGCCAGCAGCCAAAGGGGACACCGCACCGGGGAGCTGTTTTTT. As protein: CASSQRGHRTGELFF.

The V call is TRBV6-5, the J call TRBJ2-1, with TRBD2 identical over 12 bases. Germline V gene sequence: CDR1 MNHEY, CDR2 SVGAGI. Trimming took 10 bases from V and 6 from J; bases not matched to a gene: 4. The CDR3 spans 13 residues. CDR3 sequence (DNA): TGTGCCACCGTACTAGCGGGAGGCAATGAGCAGTTCTTC. This translates into CATVLAGGNEQFF.

V and J are TRBV30 and TRBJ1-3; no reliable D call. This CDR3 region has 14 residues. CDR1 GTSNPN and CDR2 SVGIG come from the germline V gene (reference sequence). Trimming took off 3 bases at V and 2 bases at J, with 11 bases between the two ends. DNA for the CDR3: TGTGCCTGGAGCGGAGGTCTAGCTGGAAACACCATATATTTT. The encoded protein is CAWSGGLAGNTIYF. Complete variable domain (other parts from reference TRBV30 and TRBJ1-3): SQTIHQWPATLVQPVGSPLSLECTVEGTSNPNLYWYRQAAGRGLQLLFYSVGIGQISSEVPQNLSASRPQDRQFILSSKKLLLSDSGFYLCAWSGGLAGNTIYFGEGSWLTVV.

This clone was detected a few times. The chain couples TRBV14 to TRBJ1-3; D is possibly TRBD1 (6 bases). This CDR3 comprises 15 residues. The germline CDR1 and CDR2 sequences are SGHDN and FVKESK. Between the trimmed V and J ends, which lost 4 bases and 1 base, there was a span of 11 bases. The CDR3 protein is CASSRSGASGNTIYF. In nucleotides, the CDR3 is TGTGCCAGCAGCCGTTCAGGGGCGTCTGGAAACACCATATATTTT. Full variable domain (rest looked up from reference TRBV14 and TRBJ1-3): EAGVTQFPSHSVIEKGQTVTLRCDPISGHDNLYWYRRVMGKEIKFLLHFVKESKQDESGMPNNRFLAERTGGTYSTLKVQPAELEDSGVYFCASSRSGASGNTIYFGEGSWLTVV.

This clone appeared once. The chain is built from TRBV2 and TRBJ2-2; no reliable D call. CDR3 length: 16 residues. Trimming took 3 bases from V and 0 from J, leaving 11 bases between them. Germline values: CDR1 SNHLY, CDR2 FYNNEI. The CDR3 here is CASSELQVSNTGELFF. CDR3 DNA sequence: TGTGCCAGCAGTGAGTTGCAGGTATCGAACACCGGGGAGCTGTTTTTT.

This chain connects TRBV19 to TRBJ2-2; 9 nucleotides line up with TRBD1. The CDR3 sequence is 16 residues long. Germline V CDR1 and CDR2: LNHDA, SQIVND (reference sequence). The V gene end was trimmed by 4 bases and the J gene end by 6 bases; junction bases not matched to a gene: 9. The CDR3 protein is CASSSTGGVLAGELFF. CDR3 sequence (DNA): TGTGCCAGTAGTAGTACAGGGGGCGTTCTGGCCGGGGAGCTGTTTTTT. The full variable domain, rest sourced from reference TRBV19 and TRBJ2-2, is DGGITQSPKYLFRKEGQNVTLSCEQNLNHDAMYWYRQDPGQGLRLIYYSQIVNDFQKGDIAEGYSVSREKKESFPLTVTSAQKNPTAFYLCASSSTGGVLAGELFFGEGSRLTVL.

The V call is TRBV12-1, the J call TRBJ1-2. TRBV12-1 constitutes a pseudogene. The CDR3 contains 14 residues. The CDR3 DNA is TGTGCCAGCAGTCTTGGGAAGGGAGTATTTGGCTACACCTTC. Translation gives CASSLGKGVFGYTF.

As DNA, the CDR3 is TGTGCCAGCAGCCGAGGACTAGCGGGAGACGAGCAGTACTTC. Translating gives CASSRGLAGDEQYF. The rearrangement links TRBV27 to TRBJ2-7; 13 bases agree with TRBD2. Trimming took 6 bases from V and 5 from J; bases not matched to a gene: 4. CDR1 is MNHEY, CDR2 SMNVEV, per germline (reference sequence). The CDR3 covers 14 residues.